This T cell receptor beta chain came from a study of blood T cell repertoires in COVID-19. On the study more broadly: In each case, the material was cDNA or gDNA derived from T cells, B-cell-depleted T cells, or PBMCs.

In the source study's methods: Amplification with reference gene primers provided the estimates of nucleated cell counts. Repertoires were generated with immunoSEQ multiplex PCR, while TCRdb's copy carries only in-frame clones and drops some. V, J and clone size are taken as reported in that table, and D and trimming were inferred from the DNA itself. The sample has under 300,000 clones; around 90% are singletons. The CDR3 consists of 14 residues. CDR1 is LGHDT, CDR2 YNNKEL, per germline (reference sequence). Trimming removed 9 bases from V and 3 bases from J; junction bases left unmatched: 4. The sequenced material came from peripheral blood. The receptor comes from a man aged 30-40 years with COVID-19, enrolled during active disease. This chain links TRBV3-1 (or the pseudogene TRBV3-2) with TRBJ2-5, with TRBD2 matching 13 bases. CDR3 loop: CASRTSGGEETQYF. The CDR3 nucleotides are TGTGCCAGTAGGACTAGCGGGGGCGAAGAGACCCAGTACTTC.